Below, 20 T cell receptor beta chains from the same sample are listed, as sequenced in a study of T cells in Graves' hyperthyroidism and ophthalmopathy. RNA transcripts served as the template for amplifying TCR beta CDR3 regions. The TCR CDR3 was amplified in a first-round RT-PCR using the HTBI primer set. Using its own MiXCR run on the multiplex PCR reads, TCRdb lists one record per CDR3 protein. The data contain about 420,000 distinct CDR3 sequences, around 15% of them seen just once; the ten biggest clones take up about 4.9%. The sample was blood. Every receptor here comes from a woman under 30 with Graves' hyperthyroidism.

The chain combines TRBV6-2 or TRBV6-3 with TRBJ2-1, with D tentatively TRBD2 (5 bases). Germline CDR1 MNHEY, CDR2 SVGEGT. This CDR3 is built from 15 residues. V was pared by 6 bases and J by 0 bases, with 12 bases between. The chain's CDR3 is CASSPRGPSYNEQFF. In DNA form, the CDR3 reads TGTGCCAGCAGCCCCCGAGGGCCCTCCTACAATGAGCAGTTCTTC.

In its sample, this clonotype was seen many times. The chain employs TRBV12-3 or TRBV12-4 and TRBJ1-4; no firm D call. Trimming stripped 7 bases from V and 8 bases from J, with 17 bases between. The CDR3 loop spans 14 amino acids. The CDR3 coding sequence is TGTGCCAGCACCTCATGGGCTTCCAACGAAAAACTGTTTTTT. Translated, it gives CASTSWASNEKLFF.

This clonotype was seen many times. The gene calls are TRBV9 and TRBJ1-1, with TRBD1 as a possible D gene (5 bases). Looked up from germline, CDR1 is SGDLS and CDR2 is YYNGEE. Trimming shortened V by 3 bases and J by 1 base, and 7 bases separated the two germline ends. The CDR3 sequence is 13 residues long. CDR3 DNA sequence: TGTGCCAGCAGCGGAGGACAGAACACTGAAGCTTTCTTT. Its translation is CASSGGQNTEAFF.

This clonotype was seen repeatedly, ten times or more. The V and J genes are TRBV7-9 and TRBJ2-7; the D is unclear. This CDR3 is built from 13 residues. Between the trimmed V and J ends, which lost 5 bases and 0 bases, there was a span of 8 bases. CDR1 and CDR2 from the germline V gene are SEHNR and FQNEAQ (reference sequence). The CDR3 bases are TGTGCCAGCAGCCCTCTCCGCTCCTACGAGCAGTACTTC. Protein sequence: CASSPLRSYEQYF. Complete variable domain (other parts from reference TRBV7-9 and TRBJ2-7): DTGVSQNPRHKITKRGQNVTFRCDPISEHNRLYWYRQTLGQGPEFLTYFQNEAQLEKSRLLSDRFSAERPKGSFSTLEIQRTEQGDSAMYLCASSPLRSYEQYFGPGTRLTVT.

The rearrangement links TRBV5-6 to TRBJ2-1, with D unresolved. Germline V gene data show CDR1 as SGHDT and CDR2 as YYEEEE. The CDR3 length is 14 residues. V was shortened by 0 bases and J by 7 bases, with 11 bases between the two germline ends. Here the CDR3 reads CASSLARQPNEQFF. CDR3 in DNA: TGTGCCAGCAGCTTGGCCCGGCAGCCTAATGAGCAGTTCTTC.

In its sample, this clonotype was seen a few times. This chain uses TRBV14 with TRBJ1-5, with 12 bases lining up with TRBD1. The length of the CDR3 is 17 residues. The V gene's germline CDR1 is SGHDN and CDR2 FVKESK. The V gene end was trimmed by 4 bases and the J gene end by 5 bases; junction bases not matched to a gene: 9. This CDR3 reads CASSLRDRGLQDQPQHF. The CDR3 bases are TGTGCCAGCAGCCTCCGGGACAGGGGGCTCCAAGATCAGCCCCAGCATTTT.

This clonotype came up many times. This chain links TRBV27 with TRBJ1-2, with 8 positions matching TRBD1. CDR1 is MNHEY, CDR2 SMNVEV, per germline (reference sequence). The CDR3 has 14 residues. V shed 6 bases and J 7 bases; nucleotides not matched to a gene: 10. The CDR3 here is CASRTTDRGAGYTF. The CDR3 nucleotides read TGTGCCAGCAGAACCACTGACAGGGGTGCTGGCTACACCTTC.

V is TRBV6-5 and J is TRBJ1-5, with 7 bases identical to TRBD1. J was trimmed by 3 bases and V by 4 bases; bases with no gene match: 6. Per the germline V gene, CDR1 is MNHEY and CDR2 is SVGAGI. The CDR3 covers 15 residues. CDR3 sequence (DNA): TGTGCCAGCAGTTCCGGGACAGCTTACAATCAGCCCCAGCATTTT. It is translated as CASSSGTAYNQPQHF.

This rearrangement joins TRBV29-1 to TRBJ2-1; D gene unclear. Trimming cost V 8 bases and J 6 bases, with 14 bases left between them. From germline, CDR1 is SQVTM and CDR2 ANQGSEA. The CDR3 contains 12 residues. In DNA form, the CDR3 reads TGCAGCCTTGGCTCTGCCGTCAATGAGCAGTTCTTC. It codes for CSLGSAVNEQFF.

This clonotype was detected ten times or more. The genes are TRBV6-1 and TRBJ1-5; 10 nucleotides line up with TRBD1. Per germline, CDR1 MNHNS and CDR2 SASEGT. V trimming: 6 bases; J trimming: 3 bases; junction bases outside the gene matches: 5. The CDR3 is made up of 15 amino acids. The CDR3 nucleotides are TGTGCCAGCAGGTCGACAGGGGGCCTCAATCAGCCCCAGCATTTT. Translating it yields CASRSTGGLNQPQHF.

The V call is TRBV6-1, the J call TRBJ2-4; D not certain. The germline V and J ends were trimmed by 1 base and 4 bases, with 2 bases remaining between them. The germline V gene has CDR1 MNHNS and CDR2 SASEGT. The CDR3 extends over 12 amino acids. The CDR3 DNA reads TGTGCCAGCAGTGAAGGGAAAAACATTCAGTACTTC. This codes for CASSEGKNIQYF.

This clonotype was counted ten times or more. V gene TRBV4-3 combines with J gene TRBJ2-3, with 13 bases that match TRBD2. After removal of 0 bases from V and 0 bases from J, the junction contained 9 bases not matched to a gene. The germline V gene has CDR1 LGHNA and CDR2 YSLEER. This CDR3 comprises 20 residues. CDR3 residues: CASSQDLGLAGRSSTDTQYF. Here the CDR3 DNA reads TGCGCCAGCAGCCAAGACCTGGGACTAGCGGGGCGATCTAGCACAGATACGCAGTATTTT.

Only a few counts were recorded for this clonotype. The chain joins TRBV9 to TRBJ2-3; the D gene could be TRBD1 or TRBD2 (5 bases each). This CDR3 is built from 15 residues. V was pared by 0 bases and J by 8 bases, with 16 bases between. Germline V gene data show CDR1 as SGDLS and CDR2 as YYNGEE. The CDR3 DNA sequence: TGTGCCAGCAGCGTAGATTCGGGACCGCTTACTACGCAGTATTTT. Translating gives CASSVDSGPLTTQYF.

This clonotype was counted at least ten times. The chain couples TRBV20-1 to TRBJ2-7; D tentatively fits TRBD1 or TRBD2 (5 bases each). Germline CDR1 is DFQATT and CDR2 is SNEGSKA (reference sequence). V dropped 1 base and J dropped 3 bases, with 13 bases sitting between them. This CDR3 is 14 amino acids long. CDR3 sequence: CSARVRDRFYEQYF. The CDR3 DNA reads as TGCAGTGCTAGAGTACGGGACCGATTCTACGAGCAGTACTTC.

This clonotype appeared once. The chain carries TRBV6-2 or TRBV6-3 and TRBJ1-2; TRBD1 matches 11 bases. CDR1 MNHEY and CDR2 SVGEGT come from the germline V gene. The CDR3 covers 18 residues. V shed 2 bases, J shed 0 bases, and the junction held 8 bases outside the gene matches. The CDR3 spells CASSYLPGQGGANYGYTF. CDR3 in DNA: TGTGCCAGCAGTTACCTCCCGGGACAGGGGGGAGCTAACTATGGCTACACCTTC.

On this clonotype itself: A much larger clone lies one base from this, so it may be a read error. The chain is built from TRBV7-2 and TRBJ2-1; D gene unclear. The V and J ends lost 0 bases and 10 bases respectively, with 4 bases between them. The CDR3 is made up of 11 amino acids. Germline values: CDR1 SGHTA, CDR2 FQGNSA. This CDR3 reads CASSLALEQFF. As DNA, the CDR3 is TGTGCCAGCAGCTTAGCCCTCGAGCAGTTCTTC.

J is TRBJ2-2 and V is TRBV7-9, with D unclear. Trimming took 3 bases from V and 9 from J, leaving 5 bases between them. The CDR3 loop spans 11 amino acids. Germline CDR1 and CDR2: SEHNR and FQNEAQ (reference sequence). Here the CDR3 DNA reads TGTGCCAGCAGCTTTAGTCGGGAGCTGTTTTTT. Protein: CASSFSRELFF.

There are many counts of this clonotype. This sequence joins TRBV28 and TRBJ2-7; the D gene could be TRBD1 or TRBD2 (5 bases each). CDR1 is MDHEN and CDR2 is SYDVKM in the germline V gene. The CDR3 is 17 amino acids. V lost 3 bases, J lost 2 bases, and 20 bases lay in between. The CDR3 DNA sequence: TGTGCCAGCAGTTTCAGGTTCTCGTGGCAGGGAGCCTACGAGCAGTACTTC. Its translation is CASSFRFSWQGAYEQYF. The variable domain in full, with the rest retrieved from reference TRBV28 and TRBJ2-7, is DVKVTQSSRYLVKRTGEKVFLECVQDMDHENMFWYRQDPGLGLRLIYFSYDVKMKEKGDIPEGYSVSREKKERFSLILESASTNQTSMYLCASSFRFSWQGAYEQYFGPGTRLTVT.

This clonotype was recorded many times. The V call is TRBV29-1, the J call TRBJ1-1, with D unresolved. Germline V gene data show CDR1 as SQVTM and CDR2 as ANQGSEA. The CDR3 runs to 13 residues. Trimming shortened V by 8 bases and J by 4 bases, and 17 bases separated the two germline ends. The CDR3 DNA is TGCAGCTCTTCTGAATTCGAGGGCACTGAAGCTTTCTTT. Protein: CSSSEFEGTEAFF. Looking up the rest from reference TRBV29-1 and TRBJ1-1 gives the full variable domain: SAVISQKPSRDICQRGTSLTIQCQVDSQVTMMFWYRQQPGQSLTLIATANQGSEATYESGFVIDKFPISRPNLTFSTLTVSNMSPEDSSIYLCSSSEFEGTEAFFGQGTRLTVV.

The chain combines TRBV5-1 with TRBJ2-1; TRBD2 might be the D (6 bases). Germline CDR1 reads SGHRS; CDR2 reads YFSETQ. This CDR3 is 15 amino acids long. With 7 bases removed from V and 4 bases from J, the gap between germline ends came to 18 bases. The CDR3 DNA reads TGCGCCAGCCCCCGTCCTCCAGGGAGGTACAATGAGCAGTTCTTC. This translates into CASPRPPGRYNEQFF.